This T cell receptor (beta chain) is from a study of blood T cells in healthy people across ages. This clonotype showed up just a few times. The antigen is undetermined. A second PCR, run for about 7 to 11 cycles, used a sample-barcoded 5' primer plus a J-beta primer mix. TCRdb ran MiXCR on the 5' RACE reads and lists one entry per CDR3 protein. In the table there are roughly 700,000 distinct CDR3 sequences, around 45% of which are singletons. Study findings and constraints: Naive CD4+ cells and diversity were both higher in long-lived donors than in aged donors. With age, beta diversity per million T cells declined roughly linearly, significantly by about 37. One million T cells yielded diversity estimates that were considered underestimates. Unsorted PBMCs ruled out conclusive naive versus antigen-experienced comparison.

This TCR came from a woman aged 55-70 years in good health. Sample: blood.

The CDR3 reads CAISRTSGSSYNEQFF. The DNA of the CDR3 is TGTGCCATCAGCAGGACTAGCGGGAGTTCCTACAATGAGCAGTTCTTC. This chain links TRBV10-3 with TRBJ2-1; 13 nucleotides align to TRBD2. Germline V gives CDR1 ENHRY, CDR2 SYGVKD. The CDR3 spans 16 residues. Losses at the gene ends were 6 bases for V and 1 base for J; bases not matched to a gene: 3.